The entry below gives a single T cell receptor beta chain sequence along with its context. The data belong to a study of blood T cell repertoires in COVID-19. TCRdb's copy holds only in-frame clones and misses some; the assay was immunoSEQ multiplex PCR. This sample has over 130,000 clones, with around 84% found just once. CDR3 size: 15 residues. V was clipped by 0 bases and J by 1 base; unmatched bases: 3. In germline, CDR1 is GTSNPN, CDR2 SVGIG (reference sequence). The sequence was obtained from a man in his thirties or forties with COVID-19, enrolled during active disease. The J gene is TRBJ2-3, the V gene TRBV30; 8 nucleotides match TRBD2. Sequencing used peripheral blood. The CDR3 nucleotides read TGTGCCTGGAGTGTAACCGGGAGGGGCACAGATACGCAGTATTTT. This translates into CAWSVTGRGTDTQYF. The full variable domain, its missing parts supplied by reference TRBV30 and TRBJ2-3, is SQTIHQWPATLVQPVGSPLSLECTVEGTSNPNLYWYRQAAGRGLQLLFYSVGIGQISSEVPQNLSASRPQDRQFILSSKKLLLSDSGFYLCAWSVTGRGTDTQYFGPGTRLTVL.